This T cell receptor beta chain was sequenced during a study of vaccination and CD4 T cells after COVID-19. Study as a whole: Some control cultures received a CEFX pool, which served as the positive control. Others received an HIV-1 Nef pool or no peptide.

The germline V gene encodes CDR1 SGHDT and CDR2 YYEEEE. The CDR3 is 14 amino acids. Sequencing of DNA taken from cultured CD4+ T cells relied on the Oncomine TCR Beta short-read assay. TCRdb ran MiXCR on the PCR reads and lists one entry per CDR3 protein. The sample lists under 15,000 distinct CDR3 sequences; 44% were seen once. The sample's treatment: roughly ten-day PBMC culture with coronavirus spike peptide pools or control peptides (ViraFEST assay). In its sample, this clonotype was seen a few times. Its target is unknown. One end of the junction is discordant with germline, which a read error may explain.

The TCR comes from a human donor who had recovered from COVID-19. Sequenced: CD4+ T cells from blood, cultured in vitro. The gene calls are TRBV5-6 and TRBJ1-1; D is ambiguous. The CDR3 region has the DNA TGTGCCAGCAGCTTGGAGAGAGTGAACCCTGAAGCTTTCTTT. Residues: CASSLERVNPEAFF.